The 14 T cell receptor beta chains reported below all come from one sample, sequenced in a study of radiation and T cells in renal cell carcinoma. Specified time point: blood 2 weeks post-SBRT. This sample's treatment: 15 Gy SBRT to primary tumor, nephrectomy 4 weeks later. The data were produced by immunoSEQ multiplex PCR, yet TCRdb's version contains in-frame clones alone and is incomplete. The sample has over 55,000 clones, around 78% seen once. The starting material was blood, obtained from a patient whose treatment included radiotherapy and nephrectomy. The receptors shown here come from a man in his sixties with renal cell carcinoma.

Comment on this clone: Other DNA sequences of this sample code for an identical CDR3. V gene TRBV6-5 combines with J gene TRBJ1-2; D is perhaps TRBD1 (6 bases). The germline V gene has CDR1 MNHEY and CDR2 SVGAGI. This CDR3 comprises 14 residues. The germline V and J ends were trimmed by 2 bases and 5 bases, with 12 bases remaining between them. CDR3 coding DNA: TGTGCCAGCAGTTACGGGGGGCGCGGGTATGGCTACACCTTC. Translated: CASSYGGRGYGYTF.

CDR3 sequence reads: CASSQDRAGGPLHF. The DNA for the CDR3 is TGTGCCAGCAGCCAAGATAGAGCCGGCGGACCCCTCCACTTT. The chain carries TRBV14 and TRBJ1-6, with D hard to call. Trimming stripped 0 bases from V and 12 bases from J, with 12 bases between. The CDR3 is 14 amino acids. CDR1 is SGHDN and CDR2 is FVKESK in the germline V gene.

V usage is TRBV6-1 and J usage is TRBJ2-5, with D tentatively TRBD2 (6 bases). CDR1 is MNHNS, CDR2 SASEGT, per germline. Trimming cost V 0 bases and J 5 bases, with 13 bases left between them. The CDR3 sequence is 15 residues long. DNA of the CDR3: TGTGCCAGCAGTGAAGCCCTGAGGAGGGCTGAGACCCAGTACTTC. Encoded protein: CASSEALRRAETQYF.

The rearrangement links TRBV10-1 to TRBJ2-3; TRBD2 aligns across 7 bases. The CDR3 runs 14 residues. V was clipped by 4 bases and J by 7 bases; unmatched bases: 8. CDR1 WNHNN and CDR2 SYGVQD come from the germline V gene (reference sequence). As DNA, the CDR3 is TGCGCCAGCAGTGGGGACCCTAGCGGTCATACGCAGTATTTT. Amino acids: CASSGDPSGHTQYF.

This chain joins TRBV7-2 and TRBJ2-6; 10 bases agree with TRBD2. Germline-derived CDR1 and CDR2 are SGHTA and FQGNSA. The V segment lost 3 bases and the J segment 0 bases; nucleotides outside the gene matches: 2. This CDR3 contains 17 residues. As DNA, the CDR3 is TGTGCCAGCAGCTTCTCTAGCGGGGGCTCTGGGGCCAACGTCCTGACTTTC. This gives the protein CASSFSSGGSGANVLTF.

A remark on this clone: A junction boundary mismatches the germline segment, possibly from a read error. The genes are TRBV7-9 and TRBJ2-7, with 10 nucleotides matching TRBD1. Germline lookup yields CDR1 SEHNR and CDR2 FQNEAQ (reference sequence). CDR3 size: 13 residues. The CDR3 DNA follows: TGTGCCAGCGGCTTGGGACAGGGGTACGAGCAGTACTTC. Translation: CASGLGQGYEQYF.

This rearrangement joins TRBV5-4 to TRBJ2-5; possibly TRBD1 or TRBD2 for D (7 bases each). V was cut by 4 bases and J by 6 bases, with 22 bases left in between. Looked up from germline, CDR1 is SGHNT and CDR2 is YYREEE (reference sequence). This CDR3 spans 16 amino acids. The CDR3 spells CASSPGGGTVAKTQYF. The CDR3 DNA reads TGTGCCAGCAGCCCTGGGGGGGGGACAGTGGCCAAGACCCAGTACTTC.

For this clone: Relative to the germline gene, one junction end is altered; a read error may explain this. The chain has TRBV29-1 and TRBJ2-4; 9 positions agree with TRBD1. The CDR3 is made up of 11 amino acids. Germline V gene data show CDR1 as SQVTM and CDR2 as ANQGSEA. The CDR3 bases are TGCAGCGTTGAAGATGGGACAGGGAGGGATTTC. It specifies CSVEDGTGRDF. The complete variable domain, with remaining parts taken from reference TRBV29-1 and TRBJ2-4, reads SAVISQKPSRDICQRGTSLTIQCQVDSQVTMMFWYRQQPGQSLTLIATANQGSEATYESGFVIDKFPISRPNLTFSTLTVSNMSPEDSSIYLCSVEDGTGRDFGAGTRLSVL.

CDR3 sequence (DNA): TGTGCCTGCGCCACCGGGGAGCTGTTTTTT. It yields the protein CACATGELFF. J is TRBJ2-2 and V is TRBV30; D is unresolved. The germline gives CDR1 GTSNPN, CDR2 SVGIG (reference sequence). V lost 6 bases to trimming and J lost 4 bases, with 3 bases between them. The CDR3 runs to 10 residues.

This chain links TRBV5-6 with TRBJ2-3, with D unclear. Germline V gene data show CDR1 as SGHDT and CDR2 as YYEEEE. This CDR3 region has 13 residues. Trimming left V 4 bases short and J 0 bases short, with 6 bases between. The CDR3 coding sequence is TGTGCCAGCAGCGTCACTAGCACAGATACGCAGTATTTT. It is translated as CASSVTSTDTQYF.

The chain has TRBV27 and TRBJ2-7; TRBD1 aligns across 8 bases. This CDR3 comprises 16 residues. Germline V lookup: CDR1 MNHEY, CDR2 SMNVEV (reference sequence). The V gene end was trimmed by 2 bases and the J gene end by 5 bases; junction bases not matched to a gene: 11. CDR3 nucleotides: TGTGCCAGCAGTTTAAACTCAGGGGGCGCTTATAACGAGCAGTACTTC. Its translation is CASSLNSGGAYNEQYF.

The V and J genes are TRBV19 and TRBJ1-5; D is possibly TRBD1 (6 bases). This CDR3 comprises 15 residues. CDR1 and CDR2 from the germline V gene are LNHDA and SQIVND (reference sequence). V lost 4 bases to trimming and J lost 1 base, with 11 bases between them. This chain's CDR3 is CASSTQRGSNQPQHF. Here the CDR3 DNA reads TGTGCCAGTAGTACCCAGAGGGGGAGCAATCAGCCCCAGCATTTT.

This chain links TRBV7-7 with TRBJ2-1; a weak D match, TRBD1 (8 bases). Germline CDR1 SSHAT, CDR2 FNYEAQ (reference sequence). This CDR3 is built from 15 residues. Trimming removed 5 bases from V and 5 bases from J, with 16 bases in between. CDR3 bases: TGTGCCAGCAGCCAGGGGGCGGGGGCCCACAATGAGCAGTTCTTC. This encodes CASSQGAGAHNEQFF.

The V and J genes are TRBV11-2 and TRBJ2-1; TRBD2 matches at 8 bases. V lost 5 bases, J lost 10 bases, and 10 bases stayed unmatched. This CDR3 has 14 amino acids. In germline, CDR1 is SGHAT, CDR2 FQNNGV. Written as DNA, the CDR3 is TGTGCCAGCAGCCCCTACGGCCTAGCGGGCGAGCAGTTCTTC. It specifies CASSPYGLAGEQFF.